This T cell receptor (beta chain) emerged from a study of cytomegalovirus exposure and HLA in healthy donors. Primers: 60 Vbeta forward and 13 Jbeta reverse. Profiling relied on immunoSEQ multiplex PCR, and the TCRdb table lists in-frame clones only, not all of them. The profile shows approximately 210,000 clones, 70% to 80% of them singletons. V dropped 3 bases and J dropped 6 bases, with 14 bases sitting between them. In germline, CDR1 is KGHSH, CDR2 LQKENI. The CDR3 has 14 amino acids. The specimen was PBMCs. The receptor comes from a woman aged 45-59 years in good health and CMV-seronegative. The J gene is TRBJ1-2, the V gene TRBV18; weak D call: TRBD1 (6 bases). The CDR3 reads CASSPGAGDHGYTF. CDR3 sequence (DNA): TGTGCCAGCTCACCGGGCGCAGGGGATCATGGCTACACCTTC.